Following are 21 T cell receptor beta chains from one sample sequenced in a study of tissue T cells after allogeneic stem cell transplantation. This table comes from immunoSEQ multiplex PCR, and its TCRdb copy is limited to in-frame clones, with some not included. In the table there are hundreds of clones, around 39% of which are singletons. The starting material was descending colon tissue, obtained at autopsy. All receptors come from a female patient aged 35 to 69 with steroid-refractory graft-versus-host disease after an allogeneic stem cell transplant. The graft donor may account for some of the T cells.

This clone turned up a few times. The CDR3 is CASSQVSPGQVPGHSYEQYF. As DNA, the CDR3 is TGTGCCAGCAGCCAAGTTAGCCCGGGACAGGTCCCAGGCCATTCCTACGAGCAGTACTTC. V is TRBV3-1 (or the pseudogene TRBV3-2) and J is TRBJ2-7, with 8 bases aligning to TRBD1. The CDR3 contains 20 residues. Germline V gives CDR1 LGHDT, CDR2 YNNKEL (reference sequence). V was pared by 1 base and J by 1 base, with 18 bases of the junction left unmatched.

This chain joins TRBV9 and TRBJ2-7; 11 bases are a match to TRBD2. V gave up 3 bases and J gave up 5 bases; unmatched junction bases: 7. This CDR3 has 15 amino acids. CDR1 SGDLS and CDR2 YYNGEE come from the germline V gene. CDR3 residues: CASSAPGTSGNEQYF. Here the CDR3 DNA reads TGTGCCAGCAGCGCCCCCGGGACTAGCGGAAACGAGCAGTACTTC.

This clone is classed as large. The rearrangement links TRBV18 to TRBJ2-1, with 12 bases lining up with TRBD2. V gave up 4 bases and J gave up 8 bases; unmatched junction bases: 9. This CDR3 is built from 16 residues. Germline V gene sequence: CDR1 KGHSH, CDR2 LQKENI. CDR3 amino acids: CASSLLGLAGKDEQFF. The CDR3, as DNA: TGTGCCAGCTCACTCCTCGGACTAGCGGGAAAGGATGAGCAGTTCTTC.

This clone occurred a few times. The chain carries TRBV4-2 and TRBJ1-5, with 7 nucleotides matching TRBD1. Per the germline V gene, CDR1 is LGHNA and CDR2 is YNFKEQ. The length of the CDR3 is 15 residues. The J segment lost 5 bases and the V segment lost 3 bases, leaving 7 bases of the junction unmatched. CDR3 sequence (DNA): TGTGCCAGCAGCCAGGGCGACAGGGACTATCAGCCCCAGCATTTT. This translates into CASSQGDRDYQPQHF.

Note on this clone: Mismatch with germline at one junction end may stem from a read error. The V gene is TRBV7-7, the J gene TRBJ2-2; 10 bases fit TRBD1. The CDR3 runs 16 residues. Germline V CDR1 and CDR2: SSHAT, FNYEAQ (reference sequence). This CDR3 is CASSSRQGASTGELFF. Written as DNA, the CDR3 is TGTGCTAGCAGCTCACGACAGGGGGCGAGCACCGGGGAGCTGTTTTTT.

The chain carries TRBV19 and TRBJ2-2; D is ambiguous. Trimming took 5 bases from V and 0 from J, leaving 7 bases between them. There are 14 residues in the CDR3. Per germline, CDR1 LNHDA and CDR2 SQIVND (reference sequence). The CDR3 region has the DNA TGTGCCAGTAGTTGGCAGTCGAACACCGGGGAGCTGTTTTTT. This translates into CASSWQSNTGELFF.

The sample holds a few counts of this clone. V and J are TRBV15 and TRBJ1-5, with D unresolved. This CDR3 has 15 amino acids. Germline lookup yields CDR1 LNHNV and CDR2 YYDKDF (reference sequence). Between the trimmed V and J ends, which lost 0 bases and 0 bases, there was a span of 6 bases. The CDR3 sequence: CATSRDRYSNQPQHF. The CDR3 DNA sequence: TGTGCCACCAGCAGAGACCGATATAGCAATCAGCCCCAGCATTTT.

The chain carries TRBV4-1 and TRBJ2-3, with 8 positions matching TRBD2. Trimming removed 4 bases from V and 0 bases from J; junction bases left unmatched: 3. Germline V lookup: CDR1 MGHRA, CDR2 YSYEKL. This CDR3 has 15 residues. The CDR3 nucleotides are TGCGCCAGCAGCCGGCGGGAGGCCAGCACAGATACGCAGTATTTT. Translated: CASSRREASTDTQYF.

This chain connects TRBV6-5 to TRBJ1-4; D is perhaps TRBD1 (6 bases). Germline values: CDR1 MNHEY, CDR2 SVGAGI. With 11 bases removed from V and 7 bases from J, the gap between germline ends came to 17 bases. The CDR3 covers 13 residues. CDR3 sequence: CASGGQGSEKLFF. The DNA for the CDR3 is TGTGCCTCCGGCGGGCAGGGGAGTGAAAAACTGTTTTTT.

The chain uses TRBV4-2 and TRBJ1-1, with TRBD1 matching over 9 bases. The CDR3 sequence is 16 residues long. CDR1 is LGHNA, CDR2 YNFKEQ, per germline. V lost 3 bases and J lost 1; bases outside the gene matches: 6. The CDR3 DNA reads as TGTGCCAGCAGCCATGGACAGGGGATCGCGAACACTGAAGCTTTCTTT. Its translation: CASSHGQGIANTEAFF.

This clone appeared a few times. V usage is TRBV4-3 and J usage is TRBJ1-1; D is undetermined. The germline V and J ends were trimmed by 5 bases and 1 base, with 14 bases remaining between them. Germline V gene data show CDR1 as LGHNA and CDR2 as YSLEER. The CDR3 sequence is 15 residues long. Written as DNA, the CDR3 is TGCGCCAGCAGCTCAAGATTCGGGAGGAACACTGAAGCTTTCTTT. It is translated as CASSSRFGRNTEAFF.

This clone is hyperexpanded (1% or more). The V gene is TRBV9, the J gene TRBJ2-1, with 8 bases that match TRBD1. Trimming took 3 bases from V and 5 from J; bases not matched to a gene: 13. The CDR3 totals 17 residues. CDR1 is SGDLS, CDR2 YYNGEE, per germline. DNA for the CDR3: TGTGCCAGCAGCGCTAGGCCGTGGACAGGGTTAAACAATGAGCAGTTCTTC. This sequence encodes CASSARPWTGLNNEQFF.

The chain is built from TRBV7-2 and TRBJ1-1, with D perhaps matching TRBD1 (6 bases). V lost 2 bases to trimming and J lost 4 bases, with 14 bases between them. Germline CDR1 and CDR2: SGHTA and FQGNSA. This CDR3 comprises 15 residues. The CDR3 here is CASSLHRGGGTEAFF. In nucleotides, the CDR3 is TGTGCCAGCAGCTTACATCGGGGGGGCGGCACTGAAGCTTTCTTT.

The rearrangement links TRBV6-5 to TRBJ2-4; D gene ambiguous. The CDR3 runs to 16 residues. Germline V gene data show CDR1 as MNHEY and CDR2 as SVGAGI. The V end was cut by 2 bases, the J end by 0 bases, with 11 bases between. The CDR3 DNA follows: TGTGCCAGCAGTTACACAAGACGTTTAGCCAAAAACATTCAGTACTTC. Protein: CASSYTRRLAKNIQYF.

This rearrangement joins TRBV7-2 to TRBJ2-7, with 7 nucleotides matching TRBD1. The CDR3 spans 15 residues. Germline values: CDR1 SGHTA, CDR2 FQGNSA. J lost 2 bases, V lost 3 bases, and 7 bases had no gene match. The CDR3: CASSFSGTEPYEQYF. CDR3 bases: TGTGCCAGCAGCTTTTCCGGGACAGAGCCCTACGAGCAGTACTTC.

This chain uses TRBV5-3 with TRBJ1-6, with 8 bases fitting TRBD1. TRBV5-3 is marked as an open reading frame, function uncertain. V was pared by 4 bases and J by 10 bases, with 7 bases of the junction left unmatched. The CDR3 spans 14 residues. In nucleotides, the CDR3 is TGTGCCAGAAGCGTTGACAGGGGCGGGTCACCCCTCCACTTT. This codes for CARSVDRGGSPLHF.

The V call is TRBV4-2, the J call TRBJ1-3, with D hard to call. The V end was cut by 0 bases, the J end by 0 bases, with 12 bases between. CDR3 length: 17 amino acids. The germline V gene has CDR1 LGHNA and CDR2 YNFKEQ. The CDR3 DNA is TGTGCCAGCAGCCAAGATAACAGACCGGGCTCTGGAAACACCATATATTTT. As protein: CASSQDNRPGSGNTIYF.

In its sample, this clone is large (0.1 to 1%). V gene TRBV12-3 or TRBV12-4 combines with J gene TRBJ2-4; 8 bases map to TRBD2. The CDR3 length is 13 residues. The trim removed 8 bases at V and 7 bases at J, leaving 7 bases unmatched. The CDR3 protein is CASGGLATNIQYF. In nucleotides, the CDR3 is TGTGCCAGCGGAGGACTAGCAACCAACATTCAGTACTTC.

This sequence joins TRBV29-1 and TRBJ2-7; D might be TRBD1 or TRBD2, each matching 5 bases. Germline CDR1 SQVTM, CDR2 ANQGSEA. The V and J ends lost 6 bases and 0 bases respectively, with 12 bases between them. The CDR3 extends over 13 amino acids. This chain's CDR3 is CSVRDGRSYEQYF. The CDR3 coding sequence is TGCAGCGTCCGGGACGGTCGCTCCTACGAGCAGTACTTC.

This clone was seen a few times. The chain has TRBV6-5 and TRBJ2-3, with D tentatively TRBD1 (5 bases). The ends were cut back, 2 bases at V and 4 bases at J, with 10 bases in the middle. The CDR3 is 14 residues long. Germline assignment: CDR1 MNHEY and CDR2 SVGAGI. The CDR3 loop reads CASSYRTSPDTQYF. The CDR3 nucleotides are TGTGCCAGCAGTTACAGGACATCCCCAGATACGCAGTATTTT.

By proportion, this clone is large. This rearrangement joins TRBV11-2 to TRBJ2-5; 11 bases agree with TRBD1. The CDR3 length is 16 residues. Germline V gives CDR1 SGHAT, CDR2 FQNNGV. Trimming at V came to 5 bases and at J to 4 bases, leaving 9 bases not matched to a gene. The CDR3 sequence: CASSPRTGGAGETQYF. For the CDR3, the DNA is TGTGCCAGCAGCCCGAGGACAGGGGGCGCGGGAGAGACCCAGTACTTC.